This TCR beta chain was profiled in a study of blood T cell repertoires in COVID-19. Clones were read by immunoSEQ multiplex PCR, and TCRdb kept only the in-frame ones, dropping some. The repertoire holds approximately 160,000 clones, with roughly 84% as singletons. Sequencing was done on a sample of peripheral blood. This receptor was identified in an elderly woman with active or convalescent COVID-19.

CDR3 sequence (DNA): TGCGCCAGCAGCCCACGTCACCGGGACAGCAACTATGGCTACACCTTC. This translates into CASSPRHRDSNYGYTF. V and J are TRBV4-1 and TRBJ1-2; 7 bases match TRBD1. CDR1 is MGHRA and CDR2 is YSYEKL in the germline V gene. This CDR3 comprises 16 residues. The V gene end was trimmed by 4 bases and the J gene end by 2 bases; junction bases not matched to a gene: 10.